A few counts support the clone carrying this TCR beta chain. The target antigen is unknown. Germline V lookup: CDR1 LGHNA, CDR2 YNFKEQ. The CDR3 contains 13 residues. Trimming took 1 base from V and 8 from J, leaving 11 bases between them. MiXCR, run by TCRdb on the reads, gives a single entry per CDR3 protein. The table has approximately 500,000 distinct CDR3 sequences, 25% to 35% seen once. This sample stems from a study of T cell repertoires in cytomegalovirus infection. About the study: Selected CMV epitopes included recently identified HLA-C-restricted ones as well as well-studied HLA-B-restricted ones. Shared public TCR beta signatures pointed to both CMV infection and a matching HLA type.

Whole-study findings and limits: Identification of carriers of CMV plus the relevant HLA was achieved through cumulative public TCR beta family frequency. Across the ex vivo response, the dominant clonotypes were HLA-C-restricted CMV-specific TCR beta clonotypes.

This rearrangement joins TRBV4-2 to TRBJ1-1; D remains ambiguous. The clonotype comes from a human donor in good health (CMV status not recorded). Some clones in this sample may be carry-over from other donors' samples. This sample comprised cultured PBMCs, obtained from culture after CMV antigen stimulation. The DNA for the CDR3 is TGTGCCAGCAGCCAAGTTATCGGGAGGGAAGCTTTCTTT. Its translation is CASSQVIGREAFF.